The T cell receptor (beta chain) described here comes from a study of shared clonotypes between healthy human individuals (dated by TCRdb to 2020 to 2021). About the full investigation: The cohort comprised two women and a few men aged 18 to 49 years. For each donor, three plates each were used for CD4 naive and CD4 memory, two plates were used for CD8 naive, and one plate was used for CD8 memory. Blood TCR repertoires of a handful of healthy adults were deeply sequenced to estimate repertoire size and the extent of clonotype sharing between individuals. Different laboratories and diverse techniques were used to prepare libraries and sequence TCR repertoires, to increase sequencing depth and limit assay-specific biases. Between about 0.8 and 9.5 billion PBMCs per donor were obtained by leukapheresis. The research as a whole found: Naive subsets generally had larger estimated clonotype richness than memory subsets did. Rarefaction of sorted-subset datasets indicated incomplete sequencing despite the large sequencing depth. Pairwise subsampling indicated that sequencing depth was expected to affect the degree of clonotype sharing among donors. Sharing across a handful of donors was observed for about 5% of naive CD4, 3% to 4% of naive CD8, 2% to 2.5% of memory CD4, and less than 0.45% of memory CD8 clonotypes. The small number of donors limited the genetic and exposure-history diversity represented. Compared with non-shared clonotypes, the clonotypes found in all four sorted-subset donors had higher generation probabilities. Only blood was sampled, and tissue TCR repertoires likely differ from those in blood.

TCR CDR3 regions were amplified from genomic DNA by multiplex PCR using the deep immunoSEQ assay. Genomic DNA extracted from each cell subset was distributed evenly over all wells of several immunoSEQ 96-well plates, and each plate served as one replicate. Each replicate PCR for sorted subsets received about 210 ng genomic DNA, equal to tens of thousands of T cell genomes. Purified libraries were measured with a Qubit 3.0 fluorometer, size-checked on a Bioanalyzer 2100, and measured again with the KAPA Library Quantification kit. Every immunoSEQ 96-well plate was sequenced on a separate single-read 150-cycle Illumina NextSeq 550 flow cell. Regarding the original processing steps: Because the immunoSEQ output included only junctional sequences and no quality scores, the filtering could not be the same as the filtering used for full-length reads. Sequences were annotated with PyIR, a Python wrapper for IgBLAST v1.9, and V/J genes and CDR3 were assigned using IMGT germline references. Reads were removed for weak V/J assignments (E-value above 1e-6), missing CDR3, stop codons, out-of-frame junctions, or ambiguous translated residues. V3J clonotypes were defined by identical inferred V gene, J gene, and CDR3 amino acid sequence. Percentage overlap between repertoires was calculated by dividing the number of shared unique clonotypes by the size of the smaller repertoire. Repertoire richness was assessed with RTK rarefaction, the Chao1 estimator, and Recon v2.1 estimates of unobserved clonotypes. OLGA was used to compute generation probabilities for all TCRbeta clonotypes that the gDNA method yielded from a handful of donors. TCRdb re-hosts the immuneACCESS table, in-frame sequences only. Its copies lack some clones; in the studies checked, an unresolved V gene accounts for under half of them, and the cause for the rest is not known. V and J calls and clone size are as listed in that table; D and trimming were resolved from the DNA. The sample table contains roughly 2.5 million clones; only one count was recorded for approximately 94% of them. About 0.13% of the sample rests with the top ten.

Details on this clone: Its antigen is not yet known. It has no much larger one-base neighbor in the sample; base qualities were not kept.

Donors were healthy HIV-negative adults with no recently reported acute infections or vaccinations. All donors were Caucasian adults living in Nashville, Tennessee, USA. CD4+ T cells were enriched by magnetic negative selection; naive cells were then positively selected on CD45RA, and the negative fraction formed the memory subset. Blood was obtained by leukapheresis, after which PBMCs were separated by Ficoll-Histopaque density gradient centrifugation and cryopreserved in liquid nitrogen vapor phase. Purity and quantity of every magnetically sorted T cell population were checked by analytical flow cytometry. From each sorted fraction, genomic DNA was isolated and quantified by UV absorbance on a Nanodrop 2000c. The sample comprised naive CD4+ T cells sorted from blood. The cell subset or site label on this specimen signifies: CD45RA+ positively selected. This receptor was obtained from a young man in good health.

The nucleotide sequence is TGTGCCAGCAGCTTAGTGTCGGGACAGGGAGAGAGAGATACGCAGTATTTT. It specifies CASSLVSGQGERDTQYF. This chain joins TRBV7-2 to TRBJ2-3; TRBD1 lines up with 9 middle nucleotides. Sequences SGHTA (CDR1) and FQGNSA (CDR2) are obtained from the germline V gene. The CDR3 goes from the cysteine to the phenylalanine over 17 residues. The CDR3 DNA has 51 bases and is translated from base 1. Ends trimmed: V by 1 base, J by 5 bases; bases unmatched to a gene: 10.